This TCR beta chain was sequenced for a study of T cell clonality in common variable immunodeficiency. General study findings and limits: Links between repertoire features and CVID complications were heterogeneity-limited.

Sequenced by immunoSEQ multiplex PCR; TCRdb stores in-frame clones only, minus some. The data list 30,000 to 40,000 clones, none observed once; about 1% falls to the top ten. CDR1 is LGHNA, CDR2 YNFKEQ, per germline. There are 14 residues in the CDR3. The J segment lost 8 bases and the V segment lost 3 bases, leaving 4 bases of the junction unmatched. This clone was found many times. Its antigen remains unidentified. The read ends 3 residues early relative to the CDR3; the germline J gene fills the gap. Sequenced sample: peripheral blood mononuclear cells. This clonotype originated in a person aged 18-70 years in good health. The chain joins TRBV4-2 to TRBJ2-1; TRBD1 matches at 10 bases. The CDR3 bases that were read are TGTGCCAGCAGCCACGGACAGGGGGATGATGAG. Protein: CASSHGQGDDE. The complete CDR3 sequence is CASSHGQGDDEQFF.